The 10 T cell receptor beta chains reported below all come from one sample, sequenced in a study of regulatory T cells in long-lasting Graves disease. Indicated time point: persistent/refractory GD, antithyroid drugs over 5 years with positive TRAb. The TCR library was made from RNA that had been extracted from PBMCs in TRIzol. Arm-PCR with iRepertoire HTBI primers amplified the CDR3 regions for these TCR beta libraries. TCRdb called the multiplex PCR reads again in MiXCR, with one record for every CDR3 protein. There are approximately 290,000 distinct CDR3 sequences in the sample; around 23% occur only once, and just over 55% lies in the top ten. This specimen was peripheral blood mononuclear cells (PBMCs), taken when the disease was refractory, from a patient treated with antithyroid drugs. Source of these receptors: a female donor with Graves disease.

This clonotype was seen ten or more times. The V call is TRBV3-1, the J call TRBJ1-1, with 8 bases lining up with TRBD1. The CDR3 contains 16 residues. Germline CDR1 is LGHDT and CDR2 is YNNKEL (reference sequence). V trimming: 1 base; J trimming: 5 bases; junction bases outside the gene matches: 9. The CDR3 DNA is TGTGCCAGCAGCCAAGGGAGACAGGGGTCGTTGACTGAAGCTTTCTTT. Translating it yields CASSQGRQGSLTEAFF.

The rearrangement links TRBV12-3 or TRBV12-4 to TRBJ1-2; D may be TRBD1 (6 bases). Trimming shortened V by 5 bases and J by 8 bases, and 15 bases separated the two germline ends. CDR3 length: 13 residues. CDR3 residues: CASSPGVGLGYTF. The CDR3 DNA reads TGTGCCAGCAGTCCAGGGGTGGGTTTGGGCTACACCTTC.

This clonotype was seen only a few times. The chain combines TRBV27 with TRBJ2-2; 7 bases line up with TRBD1. V was pared by 7 bases and J by 6 bases, with 8 bases of the junction left unmatched. CDR3 length equals 14 residues. Germline V CDR1 and CDR2: MNHEY, SMNVEV (reference sequence). CDR3: CASTTTGISGELFF. The DNA for the CDR3 is TGTGCCAGCACCACGACAGGGATATCCGGGGAGCTGTTTTTT.

In this sample, this clonotype turned up many times. CDR3 sequence reads: CASSPTGRSSYEQYF. CDR3 DNA sequence: TGTGCCAGCAGCCCGACAGGGCGGAGCTCCTACGAGCAGTACTTC. The chain couples TRBV27 to TRBJ2-7; 7 bases line up with TRBD1. The CDR3 covers 15 residues. Per the germline V gene, CDR1 is MNHEY and CDR2 is SMNVEV (reference sequence). V shed 6 bases and J 0 bases; nucleotides not matched to a gene: 8.

A word on this clonotype: At one boundary the junction diverges from the germline segment, which might be a read error. This chain uses TRBV6-2 or TRBV6-3 with TRBJ1-2, with a possible D match to TRBD1 (5 bases). The CDR3 runs 13 residues. Per the germline V gene, CDR1 is MNHEY and CDR2 is SVGEGT. Here the CDR3 reads CASGYGPGTGYTF. The CDR3 DNA reads TGTGCCAGCGGTTACGGCCCCGGGACTGGCTACACCTTC.

V gene TRBV6-1 combines with J gene TRBJ1-5, with no clear D. Germline CDR1 MNHNS, CDR2 SASEGT. V gave up 7 bases and J gave up 0 bases, with 10 bases separating them. This CDR3 has 14 amino acids. CDR3 nucleotide sequence: TGTGCCAGCAAGAGGAGTAGTAGCAATCAGCCCCAGCATTTT. This codes for CASKRSSSNQPQHF.

The gene calls are TRBV5-5 and TRBJ2-5, with D maybe TRBD1 (7 bases). The ends were cut back, 2 bases at V and 5 bases at J, with 13 bases in the middle. The CDR3 consists of 14 residues. The germline V gene encodes CDR1 SGHKS and CDR2 YYEKEE (reference sequence). The CDR3 bases are TGTGCCAGCAGCTTCTCAGGGGGACTGGAGACCCAGTACTTC. Its protein is CASSFSGGLETQYF.

This CDR3 reads CASSSTSAPGELFF. CDR3 nucleotides: TGTGCCAGCAGCTCGACTAGCGCCCCCGGGGAGCTGTTTTTT. V and J are TRBV7-3 and TRBJ2-2; 8 nucleotides agree with TRBD2. The CDR3 is made up of 14 amino acids. V lost 4 bases, J lost 6 bases, and 4 bases stayed unmatched. Germline CDR1 is SGHTA and CDR2 is FQGTGA.

In this sample, this clonotype turned up a few times. The genes are TRBV7-9 and TRBJ1-2; D is undetermined. V lost 2 bases, J lost 9 bases, and 16 bases lay in between. This CDR3 contains 14 residues. Germline V gene sequence: CDR1 SEHNR, CDR2 FQNEAQ (reference sequence). CDR3 nucleotides: TGTGCCAGCAGCTTACTGCTAGGCCCTGGAAGCTACACCTTC. This encodes CASSLLLGPGSYTF.

This clonotype was counted only a few times. One end of the junction does not line up with germline, which may come from a read error. The CDR3 sequence: CASSPQGAGETQYF. For the CDR3, the DNA is TGTGCTAGCAGTCCACAGGGGGCCGGGGAGACCCAGTACTTC. The V gene is TRBV7-7, the J gene TRBJ2-5, with 9 positions matching TRBD1. There are 14 residues in the CDR3. CDR1 and CDR2 (germline): SSHAT, FNYEAQ (reference sequence).